The clone carrying this T cell receptor (beta chain) came up once. CDR1 and CDR2 from the germline V gene are ENHRY and SYGVKD. This CDR3 contains 12 residues. Trimming cost V 3 bases and J 6 bases, with 5 bases left between them. This specimen comes from a study of blood T cell repertoires in COVID-19. Study in general: COVID-19 samples, acute and convalescent, were from the United States, Italy and Spain. PBMCs, B-cell-depleted T cells, or T cells were the source of the cDNA or gDNA that made up the material.

Cohorts were based on clinical histories the participants reported. In the original workflow: Nucleated cell counts were estimated from reference gene primer amplification. The table came from immunoSEQ multiplex PCR; TCRdb's copy has only in-frame clones and leaves some out. V and J calls and clone size are copied from that table; D and trimming were computed from the DNA. The sample records about 82,000 clones, around 88% being singletons. This sequence originates from a woman aged 45-65 years with acute COVID-19. The sequencing sample was made of PBMCs or T cells enriched from blood (not recorded which). This rearrangement joins TRBV10-3 to TRBJ1-4; D remains unclear. The CDR3 DNA sequence: TGTGCCATCAGTGACTCAGATGAAAAACTGTTTTTT. The encoded protein is CAISDSDEKLFF.